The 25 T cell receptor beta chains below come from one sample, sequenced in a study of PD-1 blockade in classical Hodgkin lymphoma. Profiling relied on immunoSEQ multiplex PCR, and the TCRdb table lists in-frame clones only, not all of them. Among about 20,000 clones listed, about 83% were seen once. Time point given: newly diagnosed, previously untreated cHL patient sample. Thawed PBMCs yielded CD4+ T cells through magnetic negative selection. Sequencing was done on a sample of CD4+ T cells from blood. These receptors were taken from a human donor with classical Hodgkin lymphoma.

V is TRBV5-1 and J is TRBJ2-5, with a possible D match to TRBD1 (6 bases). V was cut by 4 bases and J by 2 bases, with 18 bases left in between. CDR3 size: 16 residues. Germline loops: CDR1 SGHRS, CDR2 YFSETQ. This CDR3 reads CASSTEPTGKQETQYF. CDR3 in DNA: TGCGCCAGCAGCACAGAACCGACAGGAAAACAAGAGACCCAGTACTTC. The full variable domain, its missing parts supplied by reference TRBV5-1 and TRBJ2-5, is KAGVTQTPRYLIKTRGQQVTLSCSPISGHRSVSWYQQTPGQGLQFLFEYFSETQRNKGNFPGRFSGRQFSNSRSEMNVSTLELGDSALYLCASSTEPTGKQETQYFGPGTRLLVL.

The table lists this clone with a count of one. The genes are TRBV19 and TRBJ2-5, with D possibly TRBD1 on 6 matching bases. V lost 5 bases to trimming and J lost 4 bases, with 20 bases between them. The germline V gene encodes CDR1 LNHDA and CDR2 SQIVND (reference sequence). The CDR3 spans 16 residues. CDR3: CASSPVGAGAGETQYF. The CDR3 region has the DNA TGTGCCAGTAGTCCGGTGGGGGCCGGGGCCGGAGAGACCCAGTACTTC.

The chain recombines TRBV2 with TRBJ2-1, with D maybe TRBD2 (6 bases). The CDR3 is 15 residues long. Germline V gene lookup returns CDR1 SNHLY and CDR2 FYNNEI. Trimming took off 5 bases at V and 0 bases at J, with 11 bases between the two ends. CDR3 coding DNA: TGTGCCAGCAGTCGGGGGACCACCTCCTACAATGAGCAGTTCTTC. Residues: CASSRGTTSYNEQFF.

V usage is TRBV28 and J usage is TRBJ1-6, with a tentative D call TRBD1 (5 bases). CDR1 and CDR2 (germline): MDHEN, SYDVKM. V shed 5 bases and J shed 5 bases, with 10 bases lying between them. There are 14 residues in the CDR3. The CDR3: CASSNQGHNSPLHF. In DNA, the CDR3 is TGTGCCAGCAGTAACCAGGGTCATAATTCACCCCTCCACTTT. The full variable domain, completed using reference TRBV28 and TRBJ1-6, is DVKVTQSSRYLVKRTGEKVFLECVQDMDHENMFWYRQDPGLGLRLIYFSYDVKMKEKGDIPEGYSVSREKKERFSLILESASTNQTSMYLCASSNQGHNSPLHFGNGTRLTVT.

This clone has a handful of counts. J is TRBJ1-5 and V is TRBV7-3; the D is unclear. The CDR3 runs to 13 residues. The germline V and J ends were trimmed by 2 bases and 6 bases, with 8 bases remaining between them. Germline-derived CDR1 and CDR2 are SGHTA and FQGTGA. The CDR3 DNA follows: TGTGCCAGCAGCTTAGGGCGCGCTCAGCCCCAGCATTTT. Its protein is CASSLGRAQPQHF. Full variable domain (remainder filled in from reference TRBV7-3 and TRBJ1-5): GAGVSQTPSNKVTEKGKYVELRCDPISGHTALYWYRQSLGQGPEFLIYFQGTGAADDSGLPNDRFFAVRPEGSVSTLKIQRTERGDSAVYLCASSLGRAQPQHFGDGTRLSIL.

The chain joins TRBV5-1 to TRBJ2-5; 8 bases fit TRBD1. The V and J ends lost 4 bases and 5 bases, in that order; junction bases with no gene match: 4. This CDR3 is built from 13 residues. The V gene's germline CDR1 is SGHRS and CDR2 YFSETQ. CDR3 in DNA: TGCGCCAGCAGCCCAACAGGGGGTGAGACCCAGTACTTC. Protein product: CASSPTGGETQYF.

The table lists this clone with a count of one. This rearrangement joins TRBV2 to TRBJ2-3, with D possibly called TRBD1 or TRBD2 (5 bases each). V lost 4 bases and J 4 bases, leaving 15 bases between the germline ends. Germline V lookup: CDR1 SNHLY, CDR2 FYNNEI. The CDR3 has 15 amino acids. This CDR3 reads CASSAQGTQPDTQYF. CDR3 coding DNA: TGTGCCAGCAGTGCCCAAGGGACCCAACCAGATACGCAGTATTTT.

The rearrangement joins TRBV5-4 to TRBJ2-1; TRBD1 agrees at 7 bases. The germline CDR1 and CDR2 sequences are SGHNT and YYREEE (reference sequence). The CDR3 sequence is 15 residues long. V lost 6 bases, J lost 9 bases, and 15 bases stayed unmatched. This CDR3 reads CASNLQGPFFSEQFF. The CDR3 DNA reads TGTGCCAGCAACTTACAGGGGCCTTTCTTCAGTGAGCAGTTCTTC.

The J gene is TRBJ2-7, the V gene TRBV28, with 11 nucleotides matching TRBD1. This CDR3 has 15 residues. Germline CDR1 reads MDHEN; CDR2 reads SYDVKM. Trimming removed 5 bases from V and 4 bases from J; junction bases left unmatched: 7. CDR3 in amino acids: CASSTLGQGAYEQYF. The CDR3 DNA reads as TGTGCCAGCAGTACCCTTGGACAGGGGGCTTACGAGCAGTACTTC.

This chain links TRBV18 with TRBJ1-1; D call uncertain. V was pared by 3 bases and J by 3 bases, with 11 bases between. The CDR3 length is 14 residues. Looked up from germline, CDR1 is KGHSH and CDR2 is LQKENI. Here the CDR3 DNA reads TGTGCCAGCTCACCTCCAAGCACTTACACTGAAGCTTTCTTT. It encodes CASSPPSTYTEAFF. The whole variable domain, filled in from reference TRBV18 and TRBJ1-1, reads NAGVMQNPRHLVRRRGQEARLRCSPMKGHSHVYWYRQLPEEGLKFMVYLQKENIIDESGMPKERFSAEFPKEGPSILRIQQVVRGDSAAYFCASSPPSTYTEAFFGQGTRLTVV.

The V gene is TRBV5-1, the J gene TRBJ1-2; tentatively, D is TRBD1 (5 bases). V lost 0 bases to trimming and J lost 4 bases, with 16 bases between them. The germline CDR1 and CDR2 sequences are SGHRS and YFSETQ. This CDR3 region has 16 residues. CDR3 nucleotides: TGCGCCAGCAGCTTGGGCGGGGGAAGTGTTGGCTATGGCTACACCTTC. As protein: CASSLGGGSVGYGYTF.

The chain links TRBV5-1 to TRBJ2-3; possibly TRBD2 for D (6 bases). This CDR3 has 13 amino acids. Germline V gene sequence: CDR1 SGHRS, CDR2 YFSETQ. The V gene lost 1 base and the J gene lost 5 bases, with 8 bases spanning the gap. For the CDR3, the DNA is TGCGCCAGCAGCTTGAACGGGGGAGATACGCAGTATTTT. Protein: CASSLNGGDTQYF.

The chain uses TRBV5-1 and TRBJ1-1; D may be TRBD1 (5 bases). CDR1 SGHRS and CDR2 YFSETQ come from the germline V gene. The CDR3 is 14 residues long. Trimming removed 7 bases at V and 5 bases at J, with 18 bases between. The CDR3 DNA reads TGCGCCAGCGCTAACTCGGGGGGTCTTACTGAAGCTTTCTTT. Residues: CASANSGGLTEAFF.

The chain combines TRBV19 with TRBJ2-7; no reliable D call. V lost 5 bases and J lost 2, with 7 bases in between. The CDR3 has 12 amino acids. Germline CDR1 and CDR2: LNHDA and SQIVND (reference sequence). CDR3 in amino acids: CASSPAPYEQYF. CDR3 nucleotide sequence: TGTGCCAGTAGTCCCGCCCCCTACGAGCAGTACTTC.

The CDR3 region is CASSLSSYTEAFF. The CDR3 bases are TGTGCCAGCAGCTTATCCTCATACACTGAAGCTTTCTTT. V usage is TRBV5-8 and J usage is TRBJ1-1; D ambiguous. V was cut by 2 bases and J by 3 bases, with 8 bases left in between. Per the germline V gene, CDR1 is SGHTS and CDR2 is YDEGEE. This CDR3 is 13 amino acids long. The complete variable domain, with remaining parts taken from reference TRBV5-8 and TRBJ1-1, reads EAGVTQSPTHLIKTRGQQATLRCSPISGHTSVYWYQQALGLGLQFLLWYDEGEERNRGNFPPRFSGRQFPNYSSELNVNALELEDSALYLCASSLSSYTEAFFGQGTRLTVV.

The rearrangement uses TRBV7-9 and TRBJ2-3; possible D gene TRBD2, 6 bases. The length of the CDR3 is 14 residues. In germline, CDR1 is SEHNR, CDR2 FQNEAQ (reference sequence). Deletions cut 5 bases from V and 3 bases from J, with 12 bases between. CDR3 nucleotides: TGTGCCAGCAGCCCGGGGACTGCTACAGATACGCAGTATTTT. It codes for CASSPGTATDTQYF. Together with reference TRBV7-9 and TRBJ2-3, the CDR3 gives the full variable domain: DTGVSQNPRHKITKRGQNVTFRCDPISEHNRLYWYRQTLGQGPEFLTYFQNEAQLEKSRLLSDRFSAERPKGSFSTLEIQRTEQGDSAMYLCASSPGTATDTQYFGPGTRLTVL.

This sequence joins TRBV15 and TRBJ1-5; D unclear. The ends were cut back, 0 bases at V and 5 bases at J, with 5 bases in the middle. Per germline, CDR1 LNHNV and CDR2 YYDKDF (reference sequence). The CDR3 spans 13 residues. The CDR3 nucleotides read TGTGCCACCAGCAGAGATCTGGATCAGCCCCAGCATTTT. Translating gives CATSRDLDQPQHF. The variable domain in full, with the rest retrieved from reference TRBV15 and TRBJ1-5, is DAMVIQNPRYQVTQFGKPVTLSCSQTLNHNVMYWYQQKSSQAPKLLFHYYDKDFNNEADTPDNFQSRRPNTSFCFLDIRSPGLGDTAMYLCATSRDLDQPQHFGDGTRLSIL.

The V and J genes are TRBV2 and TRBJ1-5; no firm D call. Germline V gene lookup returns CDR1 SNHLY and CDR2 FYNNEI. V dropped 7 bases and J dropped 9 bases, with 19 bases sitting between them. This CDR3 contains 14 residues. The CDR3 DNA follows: TGTGCCAGCACCCCGACCTCGGCCTATACGCCCCAGCATTTT. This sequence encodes CASTPTSAYTPQHF.

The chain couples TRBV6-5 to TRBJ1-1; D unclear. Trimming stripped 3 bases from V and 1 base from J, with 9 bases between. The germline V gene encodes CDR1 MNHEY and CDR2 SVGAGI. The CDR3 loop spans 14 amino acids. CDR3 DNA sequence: TGTGCCAGCAGTTATTGGGATTCGAACACTGAAGCTTTCTTT. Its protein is CASSYWDSNTEAFF.

CDR3 amino acids: CASSKGGELFF. CDR3 in DNA: TGTGCCAGCAGCAAAGGCGGGGAGCTGTTTTTT. V usage is TRBV21-1 and J usage is TRBJ2-2. TRBV21-1 is assigned pseudogene status. The CDR3 totals 11 residues.

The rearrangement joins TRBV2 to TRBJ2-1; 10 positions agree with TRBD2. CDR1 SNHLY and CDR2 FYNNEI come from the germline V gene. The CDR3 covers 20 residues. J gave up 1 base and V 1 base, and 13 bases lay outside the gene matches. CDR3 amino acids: CASSEDASGRWGDSYNEQFF. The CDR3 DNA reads TGTGCCAGCAGTGAAGATGCTAGCGGGAGATGGGGTGATTCCTACAATGAGCAGTTCTTC.

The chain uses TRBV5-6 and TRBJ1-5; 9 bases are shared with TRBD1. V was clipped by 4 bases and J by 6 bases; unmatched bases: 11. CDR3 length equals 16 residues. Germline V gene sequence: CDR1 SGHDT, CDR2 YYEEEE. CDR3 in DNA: TGTGCCAGCAGCCAGGCTACAGGGGGCTCGGGTCAGCCCCAGCATTTT. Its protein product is CASSQATGGSGQPQHF.

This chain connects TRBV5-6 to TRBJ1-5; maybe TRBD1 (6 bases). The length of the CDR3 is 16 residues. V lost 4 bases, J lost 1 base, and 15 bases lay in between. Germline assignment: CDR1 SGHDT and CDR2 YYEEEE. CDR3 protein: CASSGEPGVSNQPQHF. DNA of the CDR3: TGTGCCAGCAGCGGGGAACCAGGGGTGAGCAATCAGCCCCAGCATTTT.

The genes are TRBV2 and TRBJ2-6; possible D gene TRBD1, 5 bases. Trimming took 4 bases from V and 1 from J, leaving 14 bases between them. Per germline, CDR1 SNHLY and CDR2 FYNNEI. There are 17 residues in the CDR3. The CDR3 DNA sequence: TGTGCCAGCAGTGGACAGCCTCAGTTATCTGGGGCCAACGTCCTGACTTTC. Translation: CASSGQPQLSGANVLTF.

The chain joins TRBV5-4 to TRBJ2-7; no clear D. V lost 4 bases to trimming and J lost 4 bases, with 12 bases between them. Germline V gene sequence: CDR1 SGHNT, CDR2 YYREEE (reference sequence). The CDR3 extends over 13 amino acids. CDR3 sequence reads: CASSAFRDYEQYF. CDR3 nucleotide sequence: TGTGCCAGCAGCGCGTTTAGGGATTACGAGCAGTACTTC.